The present T cell receptor (beta chain) was sequenced within a study of cytomegalovirus exposure and HLA in healthy donors. PCR used 60 Vbeta primers and 13 Jbeta primers. Sequencing used immunoSEQ multiplex PCR; TCRdb keeps in-frame clones, though not all of them. The sample carries 90,000 to 130,000 clones, under 70% recorded once. This receptor was taken from a man between 25 and 39 years old in good health and CMV-seropositive. Sequenced material: PBMCs.

DNA for the CDR3: TGTGCCAGCAGCTTGGGTCGGGGGAGGAACACTGAAGCTTTCTTT. It specifies CASSLGRGRNTEAFF. The V call is TRBV5-5, the J call TRBJ1-1; D is perhaps TRBD1 (5 bases). Germline CDR1 reads SGHKS; CDR2 reads YYEKEE (reference sequence). V was cut by 0 bases and J by 1 base, with 10 bases left in between. This CDR3 contains 15 residues.